This T cell receptor (beta chain) was sequenced during a study of control samples from healthy donors and cancer patients. Profiling relied on immunoSEQ multiplex PCR, and the TCRdb table lists in-frame clones only, not all of them. The table includes roughly 55,000 clones, roughly nine tenths detected once. The CDR3 covers 14 residues. Trimming took off 11 bases at V and 0 bases at J, with 16 bases between the two ends. The germline gives CDR1 SEHNR, CDR2 FQNEAQ (reference sequence). The source is a man aged 35 to 55 with colorectal cancer. The rearrangement links TRBV7-9 to TRBJ1-1, with D unresolved. Sequenced material: PBMCs. CDR3 nucleotides: TGTGCCGCTCGGTCGGAGGGTTTGAACACTGAAGCTTTCTTT. Its protein is CAARSEGLNTEAFF.